Included here is one T cell receptor (beta chain) sequence, with context. Antigen specificity is unknown. Scientists made TCR beta libraries using quantitative 5'-RACE with molecular barcodes. TCRdb re-called the 5' RACE reads with MiXCR, one entry per CDR3 protein. The table lists 200,000 to 250,000 distinct CDR3 sequences, roughly 18% of them singletons. These data are taken from a study of CD8 T cells in ankylosing spondylitis. The CDR3 covers 19 residues. V gave up 5 bases and J gave up 4 bases; unmatched junction bases: 15. Germline V gives CDR1 SGHAT, CDR2 FQNNGV. General study findings and limits: Blood of patients with ankylosing spondylitis appeared to be characterized by a TCR beta motif of eight or nine highly homologous variants. Disease-linked clones displayed a CD8+ phenotype and appeared relatively rarely in peripheral blood. Enrichment of disease-linked clones was reportedly significant in matched ankylosing spondylitis synovial fluid.

The rearrangement links TRBV11-2 to TRBJ2-2, with TRBD2 matching over 11 bases. Sequencing used blood, either unsorted or a sorted T cell fraction (not recorded which). The source is a male donor with ankylosing spondylitis. CDR3 protein: CASSAGGPNSGGVTGELFF. DNA of the CDR3: TGTGCCAGCAGCGCAGGGGGCCCCAATAGCGGGGGGGTCACCGGGGAGCTGTTTTTT.